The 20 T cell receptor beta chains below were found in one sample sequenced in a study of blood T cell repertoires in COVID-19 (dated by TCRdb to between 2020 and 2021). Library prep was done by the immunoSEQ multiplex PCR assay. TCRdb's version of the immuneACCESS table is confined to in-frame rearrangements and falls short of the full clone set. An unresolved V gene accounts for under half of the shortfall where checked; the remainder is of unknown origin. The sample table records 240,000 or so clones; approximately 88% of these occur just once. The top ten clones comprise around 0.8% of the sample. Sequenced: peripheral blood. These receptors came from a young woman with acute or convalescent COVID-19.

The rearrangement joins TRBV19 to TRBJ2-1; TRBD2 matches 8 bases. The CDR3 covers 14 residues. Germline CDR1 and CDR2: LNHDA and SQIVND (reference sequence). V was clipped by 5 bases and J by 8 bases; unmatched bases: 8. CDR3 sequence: CASSGGLGSHEQFF. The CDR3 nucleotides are TGTGCCAGTAGTGGGGGACTAGGTTCCCATGAGCAGTTCTTC.

DNA of the CDR3: TGTGCCAGCAGCAAACAGGGGGAAGGTGAAAAACTGTTTTTT. It is translated as CASSKQGEGEKLFF. This chain uses TRBV13 with TRBJ1-4, with TRBD1 identical over 8 bases. This CDR3 is 14 amino acids long. CDR1 PRHDT and CDR2 FYEKMQ come from the germline V gene (reference sequence). The J segment lost 7 bases and the V segment lost 5 bases, leaving 6 bases of the junction unmatched. Full variable domain (outside the CDR3, taken from reference TRBV13 and TRBJ1-4): AAGVIQSPRHLIKEKRETATLKCYPIPRHDTVYWYQQGPGQDPQFLISFYEKMQSDKGSIPDRFSAQQFSDYHSELNMSSLELGDSALYFCASSKQGEGEKLFFGSGTQLSVL.

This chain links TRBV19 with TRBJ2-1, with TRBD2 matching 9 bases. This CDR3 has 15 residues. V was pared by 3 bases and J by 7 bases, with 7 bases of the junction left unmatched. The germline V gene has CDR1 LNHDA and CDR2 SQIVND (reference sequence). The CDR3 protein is CASSMAGGGMNEQFF. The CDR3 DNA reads TGTGCCAGTAGTATGGCGGGAGGGGGTATGAATGAGCAGTTCTTC.

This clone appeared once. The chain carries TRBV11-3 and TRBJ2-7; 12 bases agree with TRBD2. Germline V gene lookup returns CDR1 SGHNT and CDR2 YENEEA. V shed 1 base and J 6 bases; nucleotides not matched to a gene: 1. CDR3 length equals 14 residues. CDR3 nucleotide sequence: TGTGCCAGCAGCTTAGGGACTAGCGGGGCCGAGCAGTACTTC. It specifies CASSLGTSGAEQYF.

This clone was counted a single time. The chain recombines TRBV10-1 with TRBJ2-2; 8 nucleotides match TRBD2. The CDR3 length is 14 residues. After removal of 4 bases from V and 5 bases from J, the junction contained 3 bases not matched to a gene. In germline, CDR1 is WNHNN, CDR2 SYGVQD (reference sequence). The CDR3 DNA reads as TGCGCCAGCAGTGTCAAGCGGGAGACCGGGGAGCTGTTTTTT. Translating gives CASSVKRETGELFF.

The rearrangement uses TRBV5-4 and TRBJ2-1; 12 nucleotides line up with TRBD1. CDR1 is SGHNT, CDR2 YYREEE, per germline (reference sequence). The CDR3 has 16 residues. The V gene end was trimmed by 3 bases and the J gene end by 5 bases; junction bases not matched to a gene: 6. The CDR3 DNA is TGTGCCAGCAGCTGGGGACAGGGGGCTACCAACAATGAGCAGTTCTTC. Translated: CASSWGQGATNNEQFF.

The CDR3: CASSQVRLQVYEQYF. In DNA, the CDR3 is TGTGCCAGCAGCCAAGTCCGCCTACAGGTATACGAGCAGTACTTC. This chain connects TRBV14 to TRBJ2-7, with D possibly being TRBD1 (5 bases). Germline assignment: CDR1 SGHDN and CDR2 FVKESK. V was pared by 1 base and J by 4 bases, with 14 bases between. CDR3 length: 15 amino acids.

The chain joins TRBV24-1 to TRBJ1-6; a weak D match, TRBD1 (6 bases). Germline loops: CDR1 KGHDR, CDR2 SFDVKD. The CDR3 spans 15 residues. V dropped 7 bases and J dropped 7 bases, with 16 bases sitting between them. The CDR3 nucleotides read TGTGCCACCAGGCTCGGAAGGACAGCAAATTCACCCCTCCACTTT. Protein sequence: CATRLGRTANSPLHF.

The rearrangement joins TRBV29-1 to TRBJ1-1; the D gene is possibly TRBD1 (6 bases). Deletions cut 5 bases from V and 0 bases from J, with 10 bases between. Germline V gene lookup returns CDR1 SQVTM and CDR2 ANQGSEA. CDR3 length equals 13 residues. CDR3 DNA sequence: TGCAGCGTTTCAGGACAGTTGAACACTGAAGCTTTCTTT. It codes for CSVSGQLNTEAFF.

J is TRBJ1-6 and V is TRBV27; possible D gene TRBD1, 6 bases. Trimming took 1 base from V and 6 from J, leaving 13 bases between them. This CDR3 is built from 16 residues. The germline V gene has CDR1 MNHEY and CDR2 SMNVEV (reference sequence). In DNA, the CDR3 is TGTGCCAGCAGTTTATTTTGGGACACCCGTAATTCACCCCTCCACTTT. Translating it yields CASSLFWDTRNSPLHF.

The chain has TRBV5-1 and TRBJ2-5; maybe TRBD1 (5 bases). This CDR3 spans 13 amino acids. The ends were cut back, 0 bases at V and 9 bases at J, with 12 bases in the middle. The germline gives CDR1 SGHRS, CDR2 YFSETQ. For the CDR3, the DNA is TGCGCCAGCAGCTTGGGTCGGGCCAGGGCCCAGTACTTC. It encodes CASSLGRARAQYF.

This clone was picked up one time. The chain's CDR3 is CAWSAYNEQFF. The DNA for the CDR3 is TGTGCCTGGAGTGCATACAATGAGCAGTTCTTC. The chain combines TRBV30 with TRBJ2-1; D uncertain. Trimming left V 1 base short and J 4 bases short, with 2 bases between. The V gene's germline CDR1 is GTSNPN and CDR2 SVGIG (reference sequence). The CDR3 runs to 11 residues. Complete variable domain (other parts from reference TRBV30 and TRBJ2-1): SQTIHQWPATLVQPVGSPLSLECTVEGTSNPNLYWYRQAAGRGLQLLFYSVGIGQISSEVPQNLSASRPQDRQFILSSKKLLLSDSGFYLCAWSAYNEQFFGPGTRLTVL.

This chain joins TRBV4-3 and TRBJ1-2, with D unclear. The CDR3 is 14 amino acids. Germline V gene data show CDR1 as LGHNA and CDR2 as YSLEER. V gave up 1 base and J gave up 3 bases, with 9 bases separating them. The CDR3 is CASSQAAGDYGYTF. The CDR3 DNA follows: TGCGCCAGCAGCCAAGCTGCGGGCGACTATGGCTACACCTTC.

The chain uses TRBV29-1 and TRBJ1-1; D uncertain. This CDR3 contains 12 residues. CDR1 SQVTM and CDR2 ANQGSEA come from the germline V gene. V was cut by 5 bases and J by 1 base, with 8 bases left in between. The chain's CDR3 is CSVLLENTEAFF. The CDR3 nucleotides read TGCAGCGTTTTACTTGAGAACACTGAAGCTTTCTTT. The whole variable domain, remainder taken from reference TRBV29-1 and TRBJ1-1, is SAVISQKPSRDICQRGTSLTIQCQVDSQVTMMFWYRQQPGQSLTLIATANQGSEATYESGFVIDKFPISRPNLTFSTLTVSNMSPEDSSIYLCSVLLENTEAFFGQGTRLTVV.

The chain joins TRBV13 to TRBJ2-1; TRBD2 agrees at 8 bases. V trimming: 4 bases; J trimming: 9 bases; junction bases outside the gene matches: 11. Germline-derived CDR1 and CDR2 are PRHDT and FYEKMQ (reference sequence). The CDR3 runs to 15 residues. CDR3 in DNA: TGTGCCAGCAGCTCAGCCGGGACTAGTCACCTTGAGCAGTTCTTC. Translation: CASSSAGTSHLEQFF. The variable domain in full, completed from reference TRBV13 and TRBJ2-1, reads AAGVIQSPRHLIKEKRETATLKCYPIPRHDTVYWYQQGPGQDPQFLISFYEKMQSDKGSIPDRFSAQQFSDYHSELNMSSLELGDSALYFCASSSAGTSHLEQFFGPGTRLTVL.

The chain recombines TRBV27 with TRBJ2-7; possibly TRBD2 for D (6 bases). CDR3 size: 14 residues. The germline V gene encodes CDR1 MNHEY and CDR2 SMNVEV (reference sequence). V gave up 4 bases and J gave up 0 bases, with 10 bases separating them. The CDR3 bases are TGTGCCAGCAGTTGGGTGGGAGGCTCCTACGAGCAGTACTTC. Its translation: CASSWVGGSYEQYF.

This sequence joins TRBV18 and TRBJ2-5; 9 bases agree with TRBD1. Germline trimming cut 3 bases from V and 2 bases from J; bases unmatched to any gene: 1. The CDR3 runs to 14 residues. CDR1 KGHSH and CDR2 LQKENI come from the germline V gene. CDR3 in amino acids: CASSPGTGQETQYF. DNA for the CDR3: TGTGCCAGCTCACCCGGGACAGGGCAAGAGACCCAGTACTTC.

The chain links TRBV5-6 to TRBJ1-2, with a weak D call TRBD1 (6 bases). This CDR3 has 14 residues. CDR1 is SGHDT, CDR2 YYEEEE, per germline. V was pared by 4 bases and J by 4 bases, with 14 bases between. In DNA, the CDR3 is TGTGCCAGCAGCCATACAGGGCGAGCCTATGGCTACACCTTC. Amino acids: CASSHTGRAYGYTF.

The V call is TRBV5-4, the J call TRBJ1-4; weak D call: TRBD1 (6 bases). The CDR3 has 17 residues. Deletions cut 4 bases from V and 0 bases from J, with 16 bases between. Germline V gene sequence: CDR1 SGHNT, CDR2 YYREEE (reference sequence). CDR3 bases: TGTGCCAGCAGCCCCGACAGGAGATCGTCAACTAATGAAAAACTGTTTTTT. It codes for CASSPDRRSSTNEKLFF.

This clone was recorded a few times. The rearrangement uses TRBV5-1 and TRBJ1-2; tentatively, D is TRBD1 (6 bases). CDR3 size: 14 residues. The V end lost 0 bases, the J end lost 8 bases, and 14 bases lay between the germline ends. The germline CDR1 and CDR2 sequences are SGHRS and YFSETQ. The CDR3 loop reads CASSLVQTGKGYTF. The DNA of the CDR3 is TGCGCCAGCAGCTTGGTGCAAACAGGGAAAGGCTACACCTTC.